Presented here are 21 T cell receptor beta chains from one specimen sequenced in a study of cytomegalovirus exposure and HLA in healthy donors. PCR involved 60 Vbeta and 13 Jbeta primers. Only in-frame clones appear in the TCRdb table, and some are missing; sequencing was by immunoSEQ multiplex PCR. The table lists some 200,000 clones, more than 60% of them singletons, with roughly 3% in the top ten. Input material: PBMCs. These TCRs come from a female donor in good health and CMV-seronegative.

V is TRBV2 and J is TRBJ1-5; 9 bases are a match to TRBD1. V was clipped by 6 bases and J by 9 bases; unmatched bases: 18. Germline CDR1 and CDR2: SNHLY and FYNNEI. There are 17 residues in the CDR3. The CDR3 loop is CASRLDGTGPRRLPQHF. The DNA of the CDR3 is TGTGCCAGCAGGCTAGACGGGACAGGGCCGAGACGTTTGCCCCAGCATTTT.

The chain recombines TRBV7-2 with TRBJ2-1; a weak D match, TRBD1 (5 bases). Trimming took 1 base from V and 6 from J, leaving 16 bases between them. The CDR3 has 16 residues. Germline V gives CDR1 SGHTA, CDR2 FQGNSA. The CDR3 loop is CASSLVDVQGGNEQFF. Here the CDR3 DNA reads TGTGCCAGCAGCTTAGTAGACGTGCAGGGCGGCAATGAGCAGTTCTTC.

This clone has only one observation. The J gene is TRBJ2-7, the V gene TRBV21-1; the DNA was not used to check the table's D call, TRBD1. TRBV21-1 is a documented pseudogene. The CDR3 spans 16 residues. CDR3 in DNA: TGTGCCAGCAGCAAAACAGTGGTGACACGTCGTTACGAGCAGTACTTC. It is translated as CASSKTVVTRRYEQYF.

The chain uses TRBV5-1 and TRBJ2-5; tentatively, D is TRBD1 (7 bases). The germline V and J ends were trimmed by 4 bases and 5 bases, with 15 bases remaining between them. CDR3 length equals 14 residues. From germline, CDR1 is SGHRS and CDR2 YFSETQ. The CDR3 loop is CASSREQGRETQYF. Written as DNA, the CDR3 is TGCGCCAGCAGCCGGGAACAGGGGAGGGAGACCCAGTACTTC.

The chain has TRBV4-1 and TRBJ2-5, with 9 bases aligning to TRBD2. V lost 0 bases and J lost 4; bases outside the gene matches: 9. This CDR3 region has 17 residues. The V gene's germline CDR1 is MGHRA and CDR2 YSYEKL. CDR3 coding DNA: TGCGCCAGCAGCCAAGACCGGGCGGGAGGGCCCGGAGAGACCCAGTACTTC. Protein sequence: CASSQDRAGGPGETQYF.

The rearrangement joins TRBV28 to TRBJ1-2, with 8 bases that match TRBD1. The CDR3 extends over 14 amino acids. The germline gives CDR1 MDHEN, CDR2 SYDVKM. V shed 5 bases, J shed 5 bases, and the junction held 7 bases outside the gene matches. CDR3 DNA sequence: TGTGCCAGCAGTGGCGGGACAGGAGTTTATGGCTACACCTTC. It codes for CASSGGTGVYGYTF.

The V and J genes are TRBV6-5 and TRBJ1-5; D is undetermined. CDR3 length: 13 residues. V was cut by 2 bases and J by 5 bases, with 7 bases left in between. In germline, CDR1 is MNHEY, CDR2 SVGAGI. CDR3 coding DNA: TGTGCCAGCAGTTACGTAGAGGATCAGCCCCAGCATTTT. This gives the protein CASSYVEDQPQHF.

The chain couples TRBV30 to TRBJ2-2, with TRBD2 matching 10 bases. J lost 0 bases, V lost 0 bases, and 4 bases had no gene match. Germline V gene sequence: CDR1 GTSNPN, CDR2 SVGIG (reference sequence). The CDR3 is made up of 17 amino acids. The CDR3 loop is CAWSVPAGGANTGELFF. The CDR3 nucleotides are TGTGCCTGGAGTGTACCAGCGGGGGGGGCGAACACCGGGGAGCTGTTTTTT.

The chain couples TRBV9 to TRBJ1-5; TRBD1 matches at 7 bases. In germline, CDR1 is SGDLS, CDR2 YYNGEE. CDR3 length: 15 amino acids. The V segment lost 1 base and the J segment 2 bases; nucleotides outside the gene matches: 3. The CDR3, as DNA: TGTGCCAGCAGCGTAACAGGACAGGGCAATCAGCCCCAGCATTTT. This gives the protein CASSVTGQGNQPQHF.

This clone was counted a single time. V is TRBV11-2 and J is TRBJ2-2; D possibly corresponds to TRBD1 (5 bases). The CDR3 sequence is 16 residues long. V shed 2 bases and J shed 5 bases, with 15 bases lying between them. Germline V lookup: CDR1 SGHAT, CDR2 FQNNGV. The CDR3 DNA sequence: TGTGCCAGCAGCTTAATGGGCCAGGGATATACCGGGGAGCTGTTTTTT. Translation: CASSLMGQGYTGELFF.

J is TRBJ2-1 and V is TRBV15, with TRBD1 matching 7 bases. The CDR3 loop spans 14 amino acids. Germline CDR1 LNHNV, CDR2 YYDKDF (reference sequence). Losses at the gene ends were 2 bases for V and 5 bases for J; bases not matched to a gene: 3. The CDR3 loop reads CATSRRQGHNEQFF. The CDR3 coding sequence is TGTGCCACCAGCAGAAGACAGGGACACAATGAGCAGTTCTTC.

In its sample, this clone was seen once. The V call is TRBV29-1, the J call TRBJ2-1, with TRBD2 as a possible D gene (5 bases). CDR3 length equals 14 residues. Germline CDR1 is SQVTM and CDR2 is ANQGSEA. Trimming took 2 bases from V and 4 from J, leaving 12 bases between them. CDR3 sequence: CSVEPRARYNEQFF. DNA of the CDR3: TGCAGCGTTGAACCGCGGGCAAGATACAATGAGCAGTTCTTC.

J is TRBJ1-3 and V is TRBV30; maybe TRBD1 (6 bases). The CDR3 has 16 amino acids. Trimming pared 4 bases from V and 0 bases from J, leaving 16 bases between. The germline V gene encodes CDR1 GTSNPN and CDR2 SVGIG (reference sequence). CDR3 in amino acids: CAWMLDRLSSGNTIYF. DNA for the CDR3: TGTGCCTGGATGTTAGACAGGTTGAGCTCTGGAAACACCATATATTTT.

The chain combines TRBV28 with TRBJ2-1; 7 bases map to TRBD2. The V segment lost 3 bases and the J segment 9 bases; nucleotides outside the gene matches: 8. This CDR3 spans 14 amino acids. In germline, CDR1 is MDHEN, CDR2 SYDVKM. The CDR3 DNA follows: TGTGCCAGCAGTTTTGGGAGGGCCTCGTTTGAGCAGTTCTTC. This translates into CASSFGRASFEQFF.

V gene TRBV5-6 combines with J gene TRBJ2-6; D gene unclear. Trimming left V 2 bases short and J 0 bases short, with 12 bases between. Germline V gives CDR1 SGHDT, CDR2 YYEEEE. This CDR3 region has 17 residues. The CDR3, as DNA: TGTGCCAGCAGCTTAACAAAAGTTTACTCTGGGGCCAACGTCCTGACTTTC. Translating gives CASSLTKVYSGANVLTF.

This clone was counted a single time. This CDR3 reads CASSYIGGRGEPQHF. The DNA for the CDR3 is TGTGCCAGCAGTTACATTGGGGGCAGGGGGGAGCCCCAGCATTTT. V is TRBV6-6 and J is TRBJ1-5, with TRBD1 identical over 7 bases. The CDR3 runs to 15 residues. With V trimmed by 2 bases and J by 8 bases, 9 bases remained unmatched. CDR1 and CDR2 (germline): MNHNY, SVGAGI (reference sequence).

CDR3 sequence reads: CASSFASQAEAFF. For the CDR3, the DNA is TGTGCCAGCAGCTTCGCCTCACAGGCTGAAGCTTTCTTT. V and J are TRBV7-2 and TRBJ1-1, with D possibly matching TRBD1 (5 bases). The CDR3 totals 13 residues. Trimming cost V 3 bases and J 6 bases, with 11 bases left between them. Germline CDR1 is SGHTA and CDR2 is FQGNSA.

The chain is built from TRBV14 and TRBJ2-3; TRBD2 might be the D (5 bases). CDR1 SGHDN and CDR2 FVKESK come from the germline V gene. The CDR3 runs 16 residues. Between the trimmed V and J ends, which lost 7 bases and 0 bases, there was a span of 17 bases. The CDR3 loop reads CASTPRAAPSTDTQYF. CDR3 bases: TGTGCCAGCACCCCGCGGGCAGCACCTAGCACAGATACGCAGTATTTT.

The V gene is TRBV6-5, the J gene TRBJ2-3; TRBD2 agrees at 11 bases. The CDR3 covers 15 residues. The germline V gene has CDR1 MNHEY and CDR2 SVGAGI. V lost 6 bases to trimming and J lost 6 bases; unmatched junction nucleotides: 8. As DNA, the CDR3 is TGTGCCAGCAGCCTCGGACTAGCGGGTGGGGATACGCAGTATTTT. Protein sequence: CASSLGLAGGDTQYF.

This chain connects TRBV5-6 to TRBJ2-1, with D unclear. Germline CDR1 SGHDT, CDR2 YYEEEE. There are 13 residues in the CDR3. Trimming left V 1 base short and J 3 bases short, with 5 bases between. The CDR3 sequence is CASSLSDYNEQFF. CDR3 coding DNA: TGTGCCAGCAGCTTGAGCGACTACAATGAGCAGTTCTTC.

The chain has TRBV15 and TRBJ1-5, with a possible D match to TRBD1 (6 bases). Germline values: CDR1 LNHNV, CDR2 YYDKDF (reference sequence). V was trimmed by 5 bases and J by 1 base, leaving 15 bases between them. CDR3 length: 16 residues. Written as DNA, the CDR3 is TGTGCCACCAGCGAGAGGGGGGGCCTGAGCAATCAGCCCCAGCATTTT. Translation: CATSERGGLSNQPQHF. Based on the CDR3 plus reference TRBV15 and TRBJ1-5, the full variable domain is DAMVIQNPRYQVTQFGKPVTLSCSQTLNHNVMYWYQQKSSQAPKLLFHYYDKDFNNEADTPDNFQSRRPNTSFCFLDIRSPGLGDTAMYLCATSERGGLSNQPQHFGDGTRLSIL.